A single sample gave rise to the 14 T cell receptor beta chains below, sequenced in a study of blood T cell repertoires in COVID-19. Method: immunoSEQ multiplex PCR; TCRdb's copy keeps in-frame clones and lacks some. Of 300,000 or so clones in the sample, approximately 87% are singletons; the top ten hold less than 1.6%. Source material: peripheral blood. These receptors were collected from a woman in her thirties or forties who had recovered from COVID-19.

The CDR3 sequence is CASGGRTGGLGELFF. In DNA form, the CDR3 reads TGTGCTAGTGGTGGAAGGACAGGGGGGCTCGGGGAGCTGTTTTTT. The chain is built from TRBV12-5 and TRBJ2-2, with 10 bases matching TRBD1. This CDR3 comprises 15 residues. Looked up from germline, CDR1 is LGHNT and CDR2 is FRNRAP. J was trimmed by 7 bases and V by 5 bases; bases with no gene match: 7.

This clone was found a few times. The rearrangement links TRBV5-1 to TRBJ2-2; D gene ambiguous. The CDR3 loop spans 16 amino acids. The V gene's germline CDR1 is SGHRS and CDR2 YFSETQ. V was shortened by 2 bases and J by 3 bases, with 14 bases between the two germline ends. The CDR3 is CASSFLTRKDTGELFF. CDR3 sequence (DNA): TGCGCCAGCAGCTTCCTGACAAGGAAAGACACCGGGGAGCTGTTTTTT.

The V and J genes are TRBV2 and TRBJ2-2, with TRBD1 identical over 9 bases. The length of the CDR3 is 17 residues. Trimming at V came to 6 bases and at J to 1 base, leaving 9 bases not matched to a gene. Germline CDR1 SNHLY, CDR2 FYNNEI. The DNA for the CDR3 is TGTGCCAGCAGGCACCTTCCGGGACAGGGGAACACCGGGGAGCTGTTTTTT. It specifies CASRHLPGQGNTGELFF.

The genes are TRBV5-4 and TRBJ2-2; D gene uncertain. Trimming stripped 0 bases from V and 0 bases from J, with 9 bases between. The CDR3 sequence is 16 residues long. Germline V gene sequence: CDR1 SGHNT, CDR2 YYREEE (reference sequence). The CDR3 loop is CASSLGWAANTGELFF. CDR3 nucleotides: TGTGCCAGCAGCTTGGGATGGGCAGCGAACACCGGGGAGCTGTTTTTT.

V usage is TRBV14 and J usage is TRBJ2-5, with 8 bases matching TRBD2. Germline V gene sequence: CDR1 SGHDN, CDR2 FVKESK. CDR3 length equals 17 residues. Trimming cost V 2 bases and J 2 bases; bases outside gene matches: 10. CDR3 bases: TGTGCCAGCAGCCAACTACGGGGGGGTAACACTCAAGAGACCCAGTACTTC. Protein sequence: CASSQLRGGNTQETQYF. The full variable domain, completed using reference TRBV14 and TRBJ2-5, is EAGVTQFPSHSVIEKGQTVTLRCDPISGHDNLYWYRRVMGKEIKFLLHFVKESKQDESGMPNNRFLAERTGGTYSTLKVQPAELEDSGVYFCASSQLRGGNTQETQYFGPGTRLLVL.

This chain uses TRBV11-1 with TRBJ2-7; possible D gene TRBD2, 6 bases. CDR3 size: 13 residues. From germline, CDR1 is SGHAT and CDR2 FQDESV (reference sequence). Trimming took off 1 base at V and 5 bases at J, with 9 bases between the two ends. CDR3 in DNA: TGTGCCAGCAGCTTAGTGGGACTTCACGAGCAGTACTTC. It codes for CASSLVGLHEQYF.

A few counts support this clone. The chain uses TRBV3-1 (or the pseudogene TRBV3-2) and TRBJ2-5, with 9 bases fitting TRBD1. The length of the CDR3 is 15 residues. CDR1 LGHDT and CDR2 YNNKEL come from the germline V gene (reference sequence). The V segment lost 3 bases and the J segment 6 bases; nucleotides outside the gene matches: 8. This chain's CDR3 is CASSQATGGAQTQYF. The CDR3 DNA follows: TGTGCCAGCAGCCAGGCTACAGGGGGCGCGCAGACCCAGTACTTC.

The V call is TRBV6-2 or TRBV6-3, the J call TRBJ2-1; the D gene is possibly TRBD2 (6 bases). Trimming pared 2 bases from V and 2 bases from J, leaving 10 bases between. The CDR3 runs 15 residues. CDR1 and CDR2 from the germline V gene are MNHEY and SVGEGT. The CDR3 region is CASSYAGGTYNEQFF. CDR3 nucleotides: TGTGCCAGCAGTTACGCGGGCGGGACCTACAATGAGCAGTTCTTC.

The sample holds one count of this clone. The chain couples TRBV7-9 to TRBJ2-5, with D possibly matching TRBD1 (6 bases). The CDR3 sequence is 14 residues long. With 5 bases removed from V and 1 base from J, the gap between germline ends came to 11 bases. In germline, CDR1 is SEHNR, CDR2 FQNEAQ (reference sequence). The CDR3 protein is CASSHQGTQETQYF. The CDR3 nucleotides read TGTGCCAGCAGCCACCAGGGGACCCAAGAGACCCAGTACTTC.

The chain recombines TRBV6-6 with TRBJ1-3, with D uncertain. The germline CDR1 and CDR2 sequences are MNHNY and SVGAGI (reference sequence). V was trimmed by 5 bases and J by 4 bases, leaving 9 bases between them. The CDR3 runs to 13 residues. The CDR3 sequence: CASSRLSGNTIYF. The CDR3 region has the DNA TGTGCCAGCAGTCGCCTCTCGGGAAACACCATATATTTT.

The chain uses TRBV19 and TRBJ2-5; a possible D gene is TRBD1 (7 bases). Trimming left V 7 bases short and J 4 bases short, with 16 bases between. The CDR3 is 14 residues long. CDR1 LNHDA and CDR2 SQIVND come from the germline V gene (reference sequence). CDR3 nucleotides: TGTGCCAGTACCACGGAGGGGGCGGGAGAGACCCAGTACTTC. It specifies CASTTEGAGETQYF.

CDR3 protein: CASSLVGQGGSNQPQHF. The CDR3 DNA reads TGTGCCAGCAGCTTAGTAGGACAGGGCGGTAGCAATCAGCCCCAGCATTTT. The chain employs TRBV7-2 and TRBJ1-5; TRBD1 matches 8 bases. The CDR3 sequence is 17 residues long. Germline lookup yields CDR1 SGHTA and CDR2 FQGNSA. The V and J ends lost 1 base and 0 bases, in that order; junction bases with no gene match: 5.

The CDR3 coding sequence is TGCGCCAGCAGCTTGGGGTTAGCGGAGTCCGAGCAGTACTTC. It is translated as CASSLGLAESEQYF. This chain connects TRBV5-1 to TRBJ2-7; D is perhaps TRBD2 (6 bases). V dropped 0 bases and J dropped 6 bases, with 13 bases sitting between them. The CDR3 has 14 amino acids. Germline V gene data show CDR1 as SGHRS and CDR2 as YFSETQ.

This clone was counted only a few times. V is TRBV7-9 and J is TRBJ1-1; D unclear. The CDR3 consists of 13 residues. Trimming took 5 bases from V and 6 from J, leaving 13 bases between them. Germline CDR1 and CDR2: SEHNR and FQNEAQ (reference sequence). CDR3 protein: CASSSLVSPEAFF. CDR3 DNA: TGTGCCAGCAGCAGCCTTGTATCCCCTGAAGCTTTCTTT.